This note documents a single T cell receptor (beta chain) sequence. Its antigen is not identified. Sequencing was performed with immunoSEQ multiplex PCR; in TCRdb, only in-frame clones are kept and a portion is missing. The sample includes approximately 22,000 clones, over 65% of them seen just once. This record belongs to a study of PD-1 blockade in classical Hodgkin lymphoma. Findings of the study overall: Differences between repertoires have undefined causes, possibly disease activity or prior therapy. Individuals initiating nivolumab under 1 year after ASCT were excluded. Newly diagnosed patients reportedly had lower baseline TCR diversity than healthy donors. Diversity in CD4+ TCRs, unlike that measured in CD8+ TCRs, had risen significantly by C4D1.

CDR1 and CDR2 (germline): MNHEY, SMNVEV (reference sequence). The CDR3 loop spans 15 amino acids. Trimming removed 11 bases at V and 1 base at J, with 17 bases between. All patients relapsed after autologous stem cell transplantation, and brentuximab vedotin exposure varied. The receptor was derived from a human donor with classical Hodgkin lymphoma. Source: peripheral blood mononuclear cells (PBMCs), taken before the second cycle of nivolumab. The chain links TRBV27 to TRBJ1-4, with D perhaps TRBD1 (5 bases). The CDR3 loop is CARKREGLTNEKLFF. The CDR3 nucleotides read TGTGCCCGTAAAAGAGAGGGGCTAACTAATGAAAAACTGTTTTTT.